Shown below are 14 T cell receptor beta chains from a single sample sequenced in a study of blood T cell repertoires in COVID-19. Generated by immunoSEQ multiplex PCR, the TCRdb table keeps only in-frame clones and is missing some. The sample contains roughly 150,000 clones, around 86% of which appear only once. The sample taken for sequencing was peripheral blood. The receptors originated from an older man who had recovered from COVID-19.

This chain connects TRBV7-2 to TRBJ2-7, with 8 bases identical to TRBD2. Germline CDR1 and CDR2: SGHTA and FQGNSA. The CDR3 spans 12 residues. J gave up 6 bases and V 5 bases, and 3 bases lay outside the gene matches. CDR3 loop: CASSILAGEQYF. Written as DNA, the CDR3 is TGTGCCAGCAGCATCCTAGCGGGCGAGCAGTACTTC.

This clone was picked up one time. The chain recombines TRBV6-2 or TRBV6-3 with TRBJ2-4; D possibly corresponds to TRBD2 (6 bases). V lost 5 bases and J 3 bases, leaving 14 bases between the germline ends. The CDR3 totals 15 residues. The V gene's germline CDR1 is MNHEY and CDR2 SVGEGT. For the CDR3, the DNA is TGTGCCAGCAGTGAGGCCGGGACTTTCAAAAACATTCAGTACTTC. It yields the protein CASSEAGTFKNIQYF.

The CDR3: CASSLGEARPETQYF. In nucleotides, the CDR3 is TGCGCCAGCAGCTTGGGAGAAGCCAGGCCAGAGACCCAGTACTTC. The rearrangement joins TRBV5-1 to TRBJ2-5; no clear D. The CDR3 has 15 amino acids. The germline gives CDR1 SGHRS, CDR2 YFSETQ. V was trimmed by 0 bases and J by 4 bases, leaving 13 bases between them.

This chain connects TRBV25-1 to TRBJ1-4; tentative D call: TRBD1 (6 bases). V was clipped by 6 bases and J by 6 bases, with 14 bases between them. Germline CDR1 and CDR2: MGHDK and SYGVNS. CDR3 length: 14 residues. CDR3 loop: CASRKGGNDEKLFF. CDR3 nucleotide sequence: TGTGCCAGCAGAAAGGGGGGGAACGATGAAAAACTGTTTTTT.

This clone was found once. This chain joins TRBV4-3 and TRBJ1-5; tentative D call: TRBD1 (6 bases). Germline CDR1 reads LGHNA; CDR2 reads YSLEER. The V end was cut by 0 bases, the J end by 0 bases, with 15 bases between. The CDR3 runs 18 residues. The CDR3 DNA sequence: TGCGCCAGCAGCCAAGATTTGGGAGGGGGATATAGCAATCAGCCCCAGCATTTT. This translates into CASSQDLGGGYSNQPQHF.

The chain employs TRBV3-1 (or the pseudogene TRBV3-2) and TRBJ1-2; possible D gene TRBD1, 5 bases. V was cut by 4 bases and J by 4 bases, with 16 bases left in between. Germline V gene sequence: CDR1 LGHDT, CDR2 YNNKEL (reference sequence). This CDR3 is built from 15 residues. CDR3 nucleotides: TGTGCCAGCAGCCTCCATCCAGGGTTGATCTATGGCTACACCTTC. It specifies CASSLHPGLIYGYTF.

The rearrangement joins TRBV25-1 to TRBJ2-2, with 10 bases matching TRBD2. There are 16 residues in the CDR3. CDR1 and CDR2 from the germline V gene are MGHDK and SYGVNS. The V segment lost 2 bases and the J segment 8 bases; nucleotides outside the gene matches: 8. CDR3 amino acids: CASSETPSGSMGELFF. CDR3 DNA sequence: TGTGCCAGCAGTGAAACCCCTAGCGGGAGTATGGGGGAGCTGTTTTTT. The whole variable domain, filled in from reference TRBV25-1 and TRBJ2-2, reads EADIYQTPRYLVIGTGKKITLECSQTMGHDKMYWYQQDPGMELHLIHYSYGVNSTEKGDLSSESTVSRIRTEHFPLTLESARPSHTSQYLCASSETPSGSMGELFFGEGSRLTVL.

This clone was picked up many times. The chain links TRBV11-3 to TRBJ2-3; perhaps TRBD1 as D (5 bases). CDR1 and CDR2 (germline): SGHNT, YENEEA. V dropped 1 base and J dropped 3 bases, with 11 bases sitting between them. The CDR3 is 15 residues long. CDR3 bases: TGTGCCAGCAGCTTAGGCAGGGAAACGACAGATACGCAGTATTTT. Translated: CASSLGRETTDTQYF.

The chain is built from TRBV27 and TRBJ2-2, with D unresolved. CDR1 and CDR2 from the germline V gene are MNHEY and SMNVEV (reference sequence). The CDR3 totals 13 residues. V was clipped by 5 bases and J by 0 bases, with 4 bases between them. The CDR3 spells CASSPSNTGELFF. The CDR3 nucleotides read TGTGCCAGCAGTCCCTCGAACACCGGGGAGCTGTTTTTT.

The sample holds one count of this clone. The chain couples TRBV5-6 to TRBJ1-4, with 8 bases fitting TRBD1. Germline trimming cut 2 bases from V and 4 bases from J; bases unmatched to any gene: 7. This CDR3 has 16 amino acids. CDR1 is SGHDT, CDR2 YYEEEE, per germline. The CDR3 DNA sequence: TGTGCCAGCAGCTTATACCAGGGGGCGGTTAATGAAAAACTGTTTTTT. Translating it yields CASSLYQGAVNEKLFF.

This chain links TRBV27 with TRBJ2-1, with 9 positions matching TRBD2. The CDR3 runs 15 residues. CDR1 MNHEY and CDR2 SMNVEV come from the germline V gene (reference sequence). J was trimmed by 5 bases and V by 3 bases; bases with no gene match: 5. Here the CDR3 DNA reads TGTGCCAGCAGTTTCTGGCTAGCGGGAAACAATGAGCAGTTCTTC. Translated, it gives CASSFWLAGNNEQFF.

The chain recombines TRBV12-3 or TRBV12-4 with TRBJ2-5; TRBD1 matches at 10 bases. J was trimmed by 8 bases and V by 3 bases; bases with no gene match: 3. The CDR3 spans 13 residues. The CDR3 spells CASSLPTGGTQYF. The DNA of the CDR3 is TGTGCCAGCAGTTTGCCGACAGGGGGCACCCAGTACTTC.

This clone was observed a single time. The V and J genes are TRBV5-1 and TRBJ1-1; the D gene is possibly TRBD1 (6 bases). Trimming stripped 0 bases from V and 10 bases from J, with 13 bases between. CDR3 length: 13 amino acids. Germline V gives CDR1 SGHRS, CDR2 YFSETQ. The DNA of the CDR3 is TGCGCCAGCAGCTTGGACAGGGCCAGCACAGCTTTCTTT. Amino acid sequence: CASSLDRASTAFF.

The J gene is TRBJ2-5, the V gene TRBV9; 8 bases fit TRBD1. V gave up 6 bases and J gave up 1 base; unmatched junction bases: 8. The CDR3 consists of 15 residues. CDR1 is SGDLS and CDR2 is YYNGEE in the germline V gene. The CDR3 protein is CASTPGQGPQETQYF. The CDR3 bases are TGTGCCAGCACCCCAGGACAGGGACCCCAAGAGACCCAGTACTTC.